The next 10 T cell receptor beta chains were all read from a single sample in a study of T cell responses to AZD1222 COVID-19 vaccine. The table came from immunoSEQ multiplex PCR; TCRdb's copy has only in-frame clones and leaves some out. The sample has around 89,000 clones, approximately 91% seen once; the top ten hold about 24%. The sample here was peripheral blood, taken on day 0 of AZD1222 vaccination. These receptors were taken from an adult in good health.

The CDR3 spells CASSLGPGGASGANVLTF. CDR3 nucleotide sequence: TGTGCCAGCAGCTTAGGCCCAGGGGGCGCTTCTGGGGCCAACGTCCTGACTTTC. V gene TRBV7-6 combines with J gene TRBJ2-6, with 8 bases that match TRBD1. Germline-derived CDR1 and CDR2 are SGHVS and FNYEAQ. J gave up 1 base and V 1 base, and 6 bases lay outside the gene matches. This CDR3 spans 18 amino acids.

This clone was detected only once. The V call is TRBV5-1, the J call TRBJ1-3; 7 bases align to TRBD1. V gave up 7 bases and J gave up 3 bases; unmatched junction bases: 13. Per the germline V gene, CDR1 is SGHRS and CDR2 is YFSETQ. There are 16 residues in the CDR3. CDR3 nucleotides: TGCGCCAGCCGACAGGGCGTGGGGTTAAGTGGAAACACCATATATTTT. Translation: CASRQGVGLSGNTIYF. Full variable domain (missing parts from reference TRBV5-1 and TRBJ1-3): KAGVTQTPRYLIKTRGQQVTLSCSPISGHRSVSWYQQTPGQGLQFLFEYFSETQRNKGNFPGRFSGRQFSNSRSEMNVSTLELGDSALYLCASRQGVGLSGNTIYFGEGSWLTVV.

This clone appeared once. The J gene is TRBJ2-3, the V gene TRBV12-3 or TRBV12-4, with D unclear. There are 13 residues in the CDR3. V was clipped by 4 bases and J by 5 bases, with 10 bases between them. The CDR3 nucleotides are TGTGCCAGCAGTTACCGTCGGATAGATACGCAGTATTTT. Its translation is CASSYRRIDTQYF.

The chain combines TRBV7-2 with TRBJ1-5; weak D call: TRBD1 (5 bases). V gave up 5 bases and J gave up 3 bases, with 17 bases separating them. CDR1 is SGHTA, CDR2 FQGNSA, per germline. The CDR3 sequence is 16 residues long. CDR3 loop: CASSPHTGGINQPQHF. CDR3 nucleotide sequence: TGTGCCAGCAGCCCCCATACCGGGGGGATCAATCAGCCCCAGCATTTT.

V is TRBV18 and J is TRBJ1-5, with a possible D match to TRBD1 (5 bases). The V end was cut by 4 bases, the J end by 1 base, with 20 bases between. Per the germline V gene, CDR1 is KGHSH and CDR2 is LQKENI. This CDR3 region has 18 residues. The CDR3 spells CASSQNYQGVGSNQPQHF. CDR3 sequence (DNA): TGTGCCAGCTCACAAAATTACCAGGGCGTGGGGAGCAATCAGCCCCAGCATTTT.

In DNA, the CDR3 is TGCGCCAGCAGCCAAGGGGGGAGAGGAGGCTACACCTTC. Translated, it gives CASSQGGRGGYTF. The chain joins TRBV4-1 to TRBJ1-2, with D possibly being TRBD1 (5 bases). There are 13 residues in the CDR3. Between the trimmed V and J ends, which lost 1 base and 8 bases, there was a span of 11 bases. Looked up from germline, CDR1 is MGHRA and CDR2 is YSYEKL.

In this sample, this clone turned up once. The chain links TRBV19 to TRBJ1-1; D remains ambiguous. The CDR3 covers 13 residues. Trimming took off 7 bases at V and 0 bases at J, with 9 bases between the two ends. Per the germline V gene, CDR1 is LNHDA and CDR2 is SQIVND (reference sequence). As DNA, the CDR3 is TGTGCCAGTATCGGCCGGCTGAACACTGAAGCTTTCTTT. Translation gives CASIGRLNTEAFF.

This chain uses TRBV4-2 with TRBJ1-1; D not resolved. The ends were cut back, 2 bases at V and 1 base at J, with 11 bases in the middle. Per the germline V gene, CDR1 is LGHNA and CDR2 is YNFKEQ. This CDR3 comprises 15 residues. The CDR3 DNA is TGTGCCAGCAGCCAACCAGGACTGCAGAACACTGAAGCTTTCTTT. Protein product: CASSQPGLQNTEAFF.

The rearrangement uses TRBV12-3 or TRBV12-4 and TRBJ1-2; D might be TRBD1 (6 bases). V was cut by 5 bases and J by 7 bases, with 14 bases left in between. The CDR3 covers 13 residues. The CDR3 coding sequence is TGTGCCAGCAGTGAAGGGGGGGCGGTTGGCTACACCTTC. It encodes CASSEGGAVGYTF.

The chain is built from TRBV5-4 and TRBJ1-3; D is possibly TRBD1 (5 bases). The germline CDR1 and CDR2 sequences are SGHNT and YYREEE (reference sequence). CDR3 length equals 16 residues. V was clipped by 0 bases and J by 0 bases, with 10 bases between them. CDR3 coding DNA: TGTGCCAGCAGCTTGGGTGGGGCAGTCTCTGGAAACACCATATATTTT. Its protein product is CASSLGGAVSGNTIYF.